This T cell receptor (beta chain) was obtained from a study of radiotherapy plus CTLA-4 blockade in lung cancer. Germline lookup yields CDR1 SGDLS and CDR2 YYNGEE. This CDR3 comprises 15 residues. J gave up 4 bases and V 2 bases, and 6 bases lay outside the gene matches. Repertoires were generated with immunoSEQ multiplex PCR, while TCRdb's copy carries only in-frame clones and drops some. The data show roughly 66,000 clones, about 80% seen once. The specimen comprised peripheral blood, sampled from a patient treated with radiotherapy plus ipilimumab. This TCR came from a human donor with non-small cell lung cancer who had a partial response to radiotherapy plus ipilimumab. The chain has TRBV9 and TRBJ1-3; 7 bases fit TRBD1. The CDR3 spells CASSVGRGRGNTIYF. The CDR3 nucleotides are TGTGCCAGCAGCGTCGGCAGGGGGAGGGGAAACACCATATATTTT.